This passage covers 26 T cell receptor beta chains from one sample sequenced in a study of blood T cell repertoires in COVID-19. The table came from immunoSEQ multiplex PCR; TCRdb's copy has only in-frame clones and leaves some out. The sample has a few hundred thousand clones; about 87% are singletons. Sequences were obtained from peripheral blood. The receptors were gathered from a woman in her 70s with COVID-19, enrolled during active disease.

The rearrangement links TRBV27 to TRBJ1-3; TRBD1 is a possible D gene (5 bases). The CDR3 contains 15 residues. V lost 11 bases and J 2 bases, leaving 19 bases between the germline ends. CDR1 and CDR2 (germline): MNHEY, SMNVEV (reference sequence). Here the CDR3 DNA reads TGTGCCCCACCTGGGGGGGAGTCACCTGGAAACACCATATATTTT. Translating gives CAPPGGESPGNTIYF.

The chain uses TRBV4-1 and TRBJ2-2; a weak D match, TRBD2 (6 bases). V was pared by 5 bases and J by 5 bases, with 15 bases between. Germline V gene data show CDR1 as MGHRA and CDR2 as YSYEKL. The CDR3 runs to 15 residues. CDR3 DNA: TGCGCCAGCAGCGCCGGGACTGAGAGAACCGGGGAGCTGTTTTTT. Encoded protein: CASSAGTERTGELFF.

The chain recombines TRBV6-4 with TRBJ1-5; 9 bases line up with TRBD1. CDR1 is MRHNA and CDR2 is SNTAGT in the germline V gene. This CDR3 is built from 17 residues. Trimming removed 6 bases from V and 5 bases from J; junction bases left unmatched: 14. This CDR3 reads CASSGRAHRGHDQPQHF. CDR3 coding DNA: TGTGCCAGCAGCGGACGAGCGCACAGGGGGCACGATCAGCCCCAGCATTTT.

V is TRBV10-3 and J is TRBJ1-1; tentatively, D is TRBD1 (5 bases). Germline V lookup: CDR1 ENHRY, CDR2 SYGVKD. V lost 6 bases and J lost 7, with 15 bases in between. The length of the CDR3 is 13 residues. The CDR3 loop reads CAIRQGLDSEAFF. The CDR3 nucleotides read TGTGCCATCAGGCAGGGCTTAGACAGTGAAGCTTTCTTT.

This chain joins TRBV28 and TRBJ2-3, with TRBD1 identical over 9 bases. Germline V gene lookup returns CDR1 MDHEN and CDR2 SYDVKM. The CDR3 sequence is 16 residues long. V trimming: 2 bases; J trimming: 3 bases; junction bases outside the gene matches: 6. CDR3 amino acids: CASSLPGQGLTDTQYF. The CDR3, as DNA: TGTGCCAGCAGTTTACCAGGACAGGGGTTGACAGATACGCAGTATTTT.

The CDR3 bases are TGTGCCTGGAGAACCTGGGACAGGGAATCGGAGACCCAGTACTTC. Encoded protein: CAWRTWDRESETQYF. J is TRBJ2-5 and V is TRBV30; 9 nucleotides agree with TRBD1. The CDR3 runs 15 residues. J lost 5 bases, V lost 3 bases, and 10 bases had no gene match. Germline values: CDR1 GTSNPN, CDR2 SVGIG (reference sequence).

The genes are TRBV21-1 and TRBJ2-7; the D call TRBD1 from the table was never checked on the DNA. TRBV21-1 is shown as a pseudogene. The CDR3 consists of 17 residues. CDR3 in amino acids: CASSKGQTGINSYEQYF. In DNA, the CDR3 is TGTGCCAGCAGCAAAGGCCAAACAGGGATCAACTCCTACGAGCAGTACTTC.

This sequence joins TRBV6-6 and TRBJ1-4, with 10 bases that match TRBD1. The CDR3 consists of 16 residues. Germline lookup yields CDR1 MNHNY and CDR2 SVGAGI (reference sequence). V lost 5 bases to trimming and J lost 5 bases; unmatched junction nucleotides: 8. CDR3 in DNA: TGTGCCAGCAGTCGACAGGGGGCGCGGAGGAATGAAAAACTGTTTTTT. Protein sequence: CASSRQGARRNEKLFF.

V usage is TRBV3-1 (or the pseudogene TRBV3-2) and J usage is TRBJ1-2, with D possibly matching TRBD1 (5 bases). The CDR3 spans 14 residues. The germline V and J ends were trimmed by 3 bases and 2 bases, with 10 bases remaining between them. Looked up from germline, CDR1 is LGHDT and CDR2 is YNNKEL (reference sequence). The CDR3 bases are TGTGCCAGCAGCCACTGGACACCGAACTATGGCTACACCTTC. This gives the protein CASSHWTPNYGYTF.

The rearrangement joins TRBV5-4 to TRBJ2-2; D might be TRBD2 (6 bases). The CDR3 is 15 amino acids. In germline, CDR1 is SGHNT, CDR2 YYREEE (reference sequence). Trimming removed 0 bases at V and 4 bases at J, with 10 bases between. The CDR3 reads CASSLDGRVTGELFF. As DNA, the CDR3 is TGTGCCAGCAGCTTGGACGGGAGAGTCACCGGGGAGCTGTTTTTT. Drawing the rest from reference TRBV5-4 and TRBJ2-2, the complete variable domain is ETGVTQSPTHLIKTRGQQVTLRCSSQSGHNTVSWYQQALGQGPQFIFQYYREEENGRGNFPPRFSGLQFPNYSSELNVNALELDDSALYLCASSLDGRVTGELFFGEGSRLTVL.

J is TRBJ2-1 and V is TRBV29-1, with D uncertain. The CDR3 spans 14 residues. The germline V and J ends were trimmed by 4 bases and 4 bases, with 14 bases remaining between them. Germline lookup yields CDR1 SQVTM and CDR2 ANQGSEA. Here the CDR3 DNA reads TGCAGCGTTGCAACACCACGGGTTTACAATGAGCAGTTCTTC. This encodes CSVATPRVYNEQFF.

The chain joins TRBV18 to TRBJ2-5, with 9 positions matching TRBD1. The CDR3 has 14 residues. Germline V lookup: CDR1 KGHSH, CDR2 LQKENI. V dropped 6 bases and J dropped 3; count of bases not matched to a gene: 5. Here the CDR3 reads CASSPGTGKETQYF. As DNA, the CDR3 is TGTGCCAGCTCCCCCGGGACAGGGAAAGAGACCCAGTACTTC.

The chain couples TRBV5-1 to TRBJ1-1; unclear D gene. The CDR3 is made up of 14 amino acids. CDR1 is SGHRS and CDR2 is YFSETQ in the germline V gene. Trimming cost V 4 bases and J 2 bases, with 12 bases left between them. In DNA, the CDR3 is TGCGCCAGCAGCCCGACTGTACTTAACACTGAAGCTTTCTTT. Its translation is CASSPTVLNTEAFF.

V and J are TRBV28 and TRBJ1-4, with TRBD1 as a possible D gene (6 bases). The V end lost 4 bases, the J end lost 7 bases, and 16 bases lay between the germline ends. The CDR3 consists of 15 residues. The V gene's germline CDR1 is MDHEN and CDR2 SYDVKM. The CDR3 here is CASSSGPGVVEKLFF. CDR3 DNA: TGTGCCAGCAGTTCGGGGCCAGGGGTAGTTGAAAAACTGTTTTTT.

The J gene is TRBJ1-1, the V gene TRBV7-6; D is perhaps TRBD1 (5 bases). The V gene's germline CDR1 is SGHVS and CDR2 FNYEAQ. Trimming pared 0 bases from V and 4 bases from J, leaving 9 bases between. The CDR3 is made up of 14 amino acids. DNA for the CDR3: TGTGCCAGCAGCTTAGCGGCCGGGGGCACTGAAGCTTTCTTT. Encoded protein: CASSLAAGGTEAFF. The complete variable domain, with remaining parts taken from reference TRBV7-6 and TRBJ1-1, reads GAGVSQSPRYKVTKRGQDVALRCDPISGHVSLYWYRQALGQGPEFLTYFNYEAQQDKSGLPNDRFSAERPEGSISTLTIQRTEQRDSAMYRCASSLAAGGTEAFFGQGTRLTVV.

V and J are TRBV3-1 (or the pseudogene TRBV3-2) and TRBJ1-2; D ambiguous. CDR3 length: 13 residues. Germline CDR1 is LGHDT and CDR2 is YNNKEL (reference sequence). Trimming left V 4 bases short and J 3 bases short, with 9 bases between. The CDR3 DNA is TGTGCCAGCAGCCGGGAGCCACACTATGGCTACACCTTC. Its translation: CASSREPHYGYTF.

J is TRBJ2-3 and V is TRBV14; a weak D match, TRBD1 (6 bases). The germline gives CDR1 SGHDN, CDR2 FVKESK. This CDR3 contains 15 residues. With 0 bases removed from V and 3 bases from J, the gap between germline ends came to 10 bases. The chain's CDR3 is CASSQDQGWTDTQYF. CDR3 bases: TGTGCCAGCAGCCAAGATCAGGGGTGGACAGATACGCAGTATTTT.

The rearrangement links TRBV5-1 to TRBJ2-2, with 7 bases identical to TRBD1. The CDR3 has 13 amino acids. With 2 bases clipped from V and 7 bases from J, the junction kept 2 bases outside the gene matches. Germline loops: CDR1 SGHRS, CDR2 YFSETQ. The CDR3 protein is CASSFQGDGELFF. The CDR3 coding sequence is TGCGCCAGCAGCTTCCAGGGGGACGGGGAGCTGTTTTTT. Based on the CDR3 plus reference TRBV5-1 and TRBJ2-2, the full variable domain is KAGVTQTPRYLIKTRGQQVTLSCSPISGHRSVSWYQQTPGQGLQFLFEYFSETQRNKGNFPGRFSGRQFSNSRSEMNVSTLELGDSALYLCASSFQGDGELFFGEGSRLTVL.

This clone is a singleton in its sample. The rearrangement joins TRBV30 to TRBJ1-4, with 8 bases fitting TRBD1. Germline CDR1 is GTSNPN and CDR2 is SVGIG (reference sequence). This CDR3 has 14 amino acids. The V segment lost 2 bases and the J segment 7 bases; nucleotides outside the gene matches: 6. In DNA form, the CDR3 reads TGTGCCTGGAGTACAGGGGGTGGTGGTGAAAAACTGTTTTTT. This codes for CAWSTGGGGEKLFF.

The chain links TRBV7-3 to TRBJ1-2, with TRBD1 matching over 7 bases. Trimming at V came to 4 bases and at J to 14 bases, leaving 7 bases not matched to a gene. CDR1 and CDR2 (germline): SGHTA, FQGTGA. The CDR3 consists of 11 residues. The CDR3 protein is CASSSGTARTF. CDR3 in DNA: TGTGCCAGCAGCTCCGGGACAGCGAGAACCTTC.

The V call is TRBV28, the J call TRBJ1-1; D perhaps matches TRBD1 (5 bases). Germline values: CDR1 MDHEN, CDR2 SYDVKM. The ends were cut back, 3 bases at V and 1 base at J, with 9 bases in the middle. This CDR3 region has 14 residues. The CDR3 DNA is TGTGCCAGCAGTTTCCCCACAGGGAACACTGAAGCTTTCTTT. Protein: CASSFPTGNTEAFF.

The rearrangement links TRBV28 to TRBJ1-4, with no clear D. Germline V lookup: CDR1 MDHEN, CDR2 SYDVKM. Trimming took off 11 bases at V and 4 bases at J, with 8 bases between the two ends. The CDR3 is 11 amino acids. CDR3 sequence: CASAGNEKLFF. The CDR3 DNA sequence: TGTGCCTCGGCAGGTAATGAAAAACTGTTTTTT.

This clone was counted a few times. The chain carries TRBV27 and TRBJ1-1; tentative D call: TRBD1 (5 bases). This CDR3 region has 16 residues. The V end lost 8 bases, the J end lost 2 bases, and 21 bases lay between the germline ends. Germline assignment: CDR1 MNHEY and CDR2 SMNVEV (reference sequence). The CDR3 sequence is CASSILWTQKNTEAFF. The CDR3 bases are TGTGCCAGCTCCATACTTTGGACACAAAAAAACACTGAAGCTTTCTTT.

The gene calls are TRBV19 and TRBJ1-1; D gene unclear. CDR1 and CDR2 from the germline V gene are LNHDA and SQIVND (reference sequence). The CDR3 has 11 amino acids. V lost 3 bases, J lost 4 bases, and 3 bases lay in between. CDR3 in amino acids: CASSMSTEAFF. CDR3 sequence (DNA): TGTGCCAGTAGTATGAGCACTGAAGCTTTCTTT.

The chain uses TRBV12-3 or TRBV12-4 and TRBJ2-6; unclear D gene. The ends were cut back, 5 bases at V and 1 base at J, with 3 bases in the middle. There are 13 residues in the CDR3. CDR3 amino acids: CASSPSGANVLTF. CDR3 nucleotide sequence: TGTGCCAGCAGTCCTTCTGGGGCCAACGTCCTGACTTTC.

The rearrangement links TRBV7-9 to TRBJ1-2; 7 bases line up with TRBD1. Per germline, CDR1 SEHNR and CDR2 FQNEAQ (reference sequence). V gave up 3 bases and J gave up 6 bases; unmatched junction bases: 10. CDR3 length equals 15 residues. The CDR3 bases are TGTGCCAGCAGCTTGAACTCGACAGGGTCGAATGGCTACACCTTC. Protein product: CASSLNSTGSNGYTF.